A selection of T cell receptor beta chains follows, all from one sample in a study of cytomegalovirus exposure and HLA in healthy donors. Assay used: immunoSEQ multiplex PCR; TCRdb lists only in-frame clones, some missing. In the table there are about 200,000 clones, 85% of which are singletons. Input material: PBMCs. Receptor source: a woman in her forties or fifties in good health and CMV-seronegative. CDR3s include the opening cysteine and the closing phenylalanine or tryptophan. The order of the fields is V gene, J gene, clone size, D gene, CDR3 DNA, CDR3 protein. D genes are given only for firm matches. Size is stated for part of the rows, as once, few or many counts, or as a class when the clone is expanded.

TRBV30	TRBJ1-6	NA	NA	TGTGCCTGGAGTCGGAGCTCCTATAATTCACCCCTCCACTTT	CAWSRSSYNSPLHF
TRBV5-1	TRBJ2-1	NA	NA	TGCGCCAGCAGCTTACAGGGTTATGAGCAGTTCTTC	CASSLQGYEQFF
TRBV28	TRBJ1-4	NA	NA	TGTGCCAGCAGCCGTACCCAGAACGAGGGTGAAAAACTGTTTTTT	CASSRTQNEGEKLFF
TRBV14	TRBJ2-1	NA	TRBD2	TGTGCCAGCAGACAAGCGGGAGGAGGCTACAATGAGCAGTTCTTC	CASRQAGGGYNEQFF
TRBV5-6	TRBJ2-1	few	TRBD2	TGTGCCAGCAGCTTGGTCCTAGCGGGGTACAATGAGCAGTTCTTC	CASSLVLAGYNEQFF
TRBV18	TRBJ2-7	NA	NA	TGTGCCAGCTCACCTCGGGACACAACCTACGAGCAGTACTTC	CASSPRDTTYEQYF
TRBV27	TRBJ2-3	NA	TRBD2	TGTGCCAGCAGTTCGGGACTAGCGGCTAGCACAGATACGCAGTATTTT	CASSSGLAASTDTQYF
TRBV19	TRBJ2-1	NA	TRBD1	TGTGCCAGTAGTGACGGGGGGACAGGGAACAATGAGCAGTTCTTC	CASSDGGTGNNEQFF
TRBV10-3	TRBJ1-1	NA	NA	TGTGCCATCAGTGTGATGGGGCAGGGTGACACTGAAGCTTTCTTT	CAISVMGQGDTEAFF
TRBV7-6	TRBJ2-7	NA	NA	TGTGCCAGCAGCCCCCAGGAGGCACCGGTCTCCGAGCAGTACTTC	CASSPQEAPVSEQYF
TRBV28	TRBJ1-2	NA	TRBD1	TGTGCCAGCAGTATCCCGGGACAGTTCTCTAACTATGGCTACACCTTC	CASSIPGQFSNYGYTF
TRBV7-9	TRBJ1-4	NA	TRBD1	TGTGCCAGCAGCTTAGTGGGACAGGGGAGGGAAAAACTGTTTTTT	CASSLVGQGREKLFF
TRBV4-2	TRBJ2-7	few	TRBD2	TGTGCCAGCAGCCAAGACGCGGTAGCGGGAGGCGAGCAGTACTTC	CASSQDAVAGGEQYF
TRBV29-1	TRBJ2-1	NA	TRBD2	TGCAGCGTTGGAGAGCGGGATAAATCCTACAATGAGCAGTTCTTC	CSVGERDKSYNEQFF
TRBV28	TRBJ1-5	NA	NA	TGTGCCAGCAGGCCATCACAGGGCGGCCAGCCCCAGCATTTT	CASRPSQGGQPQHF
TRBV7-2	TRBJ2-7	NA	TRBD1	TGTGCCAGCAGCTCAACCGACAGGGTGGCCTACGAGCAGTACTTC	CASSSTDRVAYEQYF
TRBV14	TRBJ2-7	NA	NA	TGTGCCAGCAGCCACTCAGGGGATAAGCAGTACTTC	CASSHSGDKQYF
TRBV7-9	TRBJ2-7	NA	TRBD2	TGTGCCAGCAGCCCGGGACTAGCGGCCTACGAGCAGTACTTC	CASSPGLAAYEQYF
TRBV5-1	TRBJ2-7	NA	TRBD1	TGCGCCAGCAGCTTTACAGGGGCCAGCTCCTACGAGCAGTACTTC	CASSFTGASSYEQYF
TRBV7-7	TRBJ1-2	NA	NA	TGTGCCAGCAGCCCGCTAAGCTATGGCTACACCTTC	CASSPLSYGYTF
TRBV19	TRBJ1-1	NA	NA	TGTGCCAGTAGTATAATCGGGTCGGGGAACACTGAAGCTTTCTTT	CASSIIGSGNTEAFF
TRBV27	TRBJ2-7	NA	TRBD1	TGTGCCAGCAGTGACATAACAGGGGCCATAAGAACCTACGAGCAGTACTTC	CASSDITGAIRTYEQYF
TRBV10-3	TRBJ2-7	once	TRBD1	TGTGCCATCAGGGGACAGGTTTTAGGGTACGAGCAGTACTTC	CAIRGQVLGYEQYF
TRBV14	TRBJ2-2	NA	TRBD2	TGTGCCAGCAGCCAAGATGTGGGACTAGCGGGACGGGTCGGGGAGCTGTTTTTT	CASSQDVGLAGRVGELFF
TRBV19	TRBJ1-4	NA	NA	TGTGCCAGTGGGGGCAGATTTAATGAAAAACTGTTTTTT	CASGGRFNEKLFF
TRBV9	TRBJ2-2	NA	NA	TGTGCCAGCAGCGTAGGGGGAGTACCCGGGGAGCTGTTTTTT	CASSVGGVPGELFF
TRBV4-3	TRBJ1-5	NA	TRBD1	TGCGCCAGCAGCCAAGAAAGGACAGGGACTGGTCAGCCCCAGCATTTT	CASSQERTGTGQPQHF
TRBV28	TRBJ2-5	NA	NA	TGTGCCAGCAGTTTACTCGAGACCCAGTACTTC	CASSLLETQYF
TRBV21-1	TRBJ2-7	NA	NA	TGTGCCAGCAGCAAGGGCGGGAGGGTTGCCTACGAGCAGTACTTC	CASSKGGRVAYEQYF
TRBV5-1	TRBJ1-2	NA	TRBD1	TGCGCCAGCAGCTTGTCGGGACAGGGGAACTATGGCTACACCTTC	CASSLSGQGNYGYTF
TRBV21-1	TRBJ1-2	NA	NA	TGTGCCAGCAGCGCGCCGACAGGGGAGAGAAACTATGGCTACACCTTC	CASSAPTGERNYGYTF
TRBV6-1	TRBJ2-1	NA	NA	TGTGCCACGCAGGTTTTCTACTTCGGTGAGCAGTTCTTC	CATQVFYFGEQFF
TRBV9	TRBJ1-2	NA	TRBD1	TGTGCCAGCAGCGCGAGCCCGGGGACAGAACGCTACACCTTC	CASSASPGTERYTF
TRBV7-8	TRBJ1-1	NA	NA	TGTGCCAGCAGCCCAGGGTTTGGTGGAGCTTTCTTT	CASSPGFGGAFF
TRBV7-3	TRBJ1-1	NA	NA	TGTGCCAGCAGCTATCGTTGGAACACTGAAGCTTTCTTT	CASSYRWNTEAFF
TRBV5-1	TRBJ2-3	NA	NA	TGCGCCAGCAGCTCGACGACAGGTTCAGATACGCAGTATTTT	CASSSTTGSDTQYF